This passage covers 30 T cell receptor beta chains from one sample sequenced in a study of blood T cell repertoires in COVID-19. Assay used: immunoSEQ multiplex PCR; TCRdb lists only in-frame clones, some missing. The sample includes 73,000 or so clones, around 67% of them seen just once. The sample was peripheral blood. Receptors were obtained from a man aged 55-75 years with acute or convalescent COVID-19.

The chain has TRBV4-1 and TRBJ2-7; D is perhaps TRBD2 (5 bases). From germline, CDR1 is MGHRA and CDR2 YSYEKL. V lost 1 base and J 2 bases, leaving 12 bases between the germline ends. The CDR3 consists of 15 residues. The CDR3 sequence is CASSQGPSSTYEQYF. The CDR3 bases are TGCGCCAGCAGCCAAGGTCCTAGCAGCACCTACGAGCAGTACTTC.

The V call is TRBV5-4, the J call TRBJ2-3, with TRBD1 matching 8 bases. CDR1 and CDR2 from the germline V gene are SGHNT and YYREEE (reference sequence). This CDR3 is built from 19 residues. V gave up 0 bases and J gave up 2 bases; unmatched junction bases: 14. The CDR3 loop reads CASSLAQGAHSQYTDTQYF. The DNA for the CDR3 is TGTGCCAGCAGCTTGGCCCAGGGGGCGCATTCGCAGTACACAGATACGCAGTATTTT.

The rearrangement joins TRBV6-5 to TRBJ2-3; 11 bases match TRBD1. The CDR3 is 15 amino acids. The junction had 4 bases not matched to a gene; V was cut back by 6 bases and J by 2 bases. Per the germline V gene, CDR1 is MNHEY and CDR2 is SVGAGI. The CDR3 spells CASRRTGGITDTQYF. The CDR3 DNA is TGTGCCAGCAGAAGGACAGGGGGCATCACAGATACGCAGTATTTT.

The chain links TRBV24-1 to TRBJ2-5; TRBD1 might be the D (6 bases). Germline-derived CDR1 and CDR2 are KGHDR and SFDVKD. V lost 6 bases to trimming and J lost 0 bases, with 10 bases between them. CDR3 length: 14 amino acids. For the CDR3, the DNA is TGTGCCACCAGTTCCGGACAGTACCAAGAGACCCAGTACTTC. Residues: CATSSGQYQETQYF.

V gene TRBV11-3 combines with J gene TRBJ2-6; D may be TRBD2 (5 bases). Germline V CDR1 and CDR2: SGHNT, YENEEA. The CDR3 consists of 14 residues. Trimming took off 5 bases at V and 0 bases at J, with 5 bases between the two ends. The CDR3: CASSGSSGANVLTF. In DNA form, the CDR3 reads TGTGCCAGCAGCGGGAGCTCTGGGGCCAACGTCCTGACTTTC.

The chain recombines TRBV30 with TRBJ2-2, with D uncertain. CDR1 GTSNPN and CDR2 SVGIG come from the germline V gene (reference sequence). The CDR3 is 13 residues long. Trimming took 3 bases from V and 2 from J, leaving 7 bases between them. CDR3 residues: CAWRAENTGELFF. For the CDR3, the DNA is TGTGCCTGGAGGGCCGAAAACACCGGGGAGCTGTTTTTT.

CDR3 residues: CASSYDRTGGEQYV. Here the CDR3 DNA reads TGTGCCAGCAGTTACGACCGGACAGGGGGCGAGCAGTACGTC. The V call is TRBV6-5, the J call TRBJ2-7, with 10 bases matching TRBD1. The V gene end was trimmed by 2 bases and the J gene end by 6 bases; junction bases not matched to a gene: 4. Per germline, CDR1 MNHEY and CDR2 SVGAGI. The CDR3 sequence is 14 residues long.

The rearrangement links TRBV7-2 to TRBJ2-3, with D possibly TRBD2 on 6 matching bases. V gave up 6 bases and J gave up 0 bases, with 13 bases separating them. This CDR3 comprises 15 residues. Germline CDR1 and CDR2: SGHTA and FQGNSA. The CDR3 here is CASSQAGVSTDTQYF. The CDR3 DNA is TGTGCCAGCAGTCAAGCGGGTGTAAGCACAGATACGCAGTATTTT.

This clone was counted a single time. This CDR3 reads CASSPGTEKSDTQYF. CDR3 nucleotides: TGTGCCAGCTCACCTGGGACAGAGAAATCAGATACGCAGTATTTT. The chain couples TRBV18 to TRBJ2-3; 7 nucleotides agree with TRBD1. CDR1 and CDR2 from the germline V gene are KGHSH and LQKENI. The CDR3 length is 15 residues. V gave up 3 bases and J gave up 4 bases; unmatched junction bases: 7.

The J gene is TRBJ1-2, the V gene TRBV29-1; D uncertain. The CDR3 is 11 residues long. The V and J ends lost 8 bases and 8 bases respectively, with 15 bases between them. CDR1 SQVTM and CDR2 ANQGSEA come from the germline V gene. DNA of the CDR3: TGCAGCCCAGGACCGGGAGAGGGCTACACCTTC. It specifies CSPGPGEGYTF.

The chain joins TRBV19 to TRBJ2-7; tentatively, D is TRBD1 (5 bases). There are 13 residues in the CDR3. V was shortened by 7 bases and J by 2 bases, with 12 bases between the two germline ends. From germline, CDR1 is LNHDA and CDR2 SQIVND (reference sequence). The CDR3 coding sequence is TGTGCCAGTACAGGGAAGGGGACCTACGAGCAGTACGTC. Residues: CASTGKGTYEQYV.

The chain recombines TRBV7-3 with TRBJ2-2, with D maybe TRBD1 (5 bases). This CDR3 contains 17 residues. In germline, CDR1 is SGHTA, CDR2 FQGTGA. V lost 5 bases, J lost 5 bases, and 21 bases lay in between. This chain's CDR3 is CASSREQGVISTGELFF. The CDR3 DNA follows: TGTGCCAGCAGCCGTGAACAAGGGGTAATCAGTACCGGGGAGCTGTTTTTT. The full variable domain, completed using reference TRBV7-3 and TRBJ2-2, is GAGVSQTPSNKVTEKGKYVELRCDPISGHTALYWYRQSLGQGPEFLIYFQGTGAADDSGLPNDRFFAVRPEGSVSTLKIQRTERGDSAVYLCASSREQGVISTGELFFGEGSRLTVL.

The chain recombines TRBV19 with TRBJ2-7, with D possibly being TRBD1 (6 bases). From germline, CDR1 is LNHDA and CDR2 SQIVND (reference sequence). V lost 5 bases and J lost 4, with 18 bases in between. The CDR3 sequence is 15 residues long. CDR3 DNA sequence: TGTGCCAGTAGTGCAGGGGAAGCTGGAACTTACGAGCAGTACTTC. Protein product: CASSAGEAGTYEQYF.

In this sample, this clone turned up many times. This chain joins TRBV19 and TRBJ1-5, with a tentative D call TRBD1 (6 bases). The germline V gene has CDR1 LNHDA and CDR2 SQIVND (reference sequence). V lost 4 bases and J 3 bases, leaving 13 bases between the germline ends. The CDR3 totals 15 residues. The CDR3 is CASSKAGADNQPQHF. CDR3 DNA sequence: TGTGCCAGTAGTAAGGCGGGGGCGGACAATCAGCCCCAGCATTTT.

The chain joins TRBV6-5 to TRBJ1-2; D may be TRBD1 (5 bases). There are 15 residues in the CDR3. V lost 6 bases to trimming and J lost 4 bases, with 18 bases between them. Germline V lookup: CDR1 MNHEY, CDR2 SVGAGI. CDR3 coding DNA: TGTGCCAGCAGCTTGACCGGGACTGAGAGCTATGGCTACACCTTC. Residues: CASSLTGTESYGYTF.

The chain carries TRBV7-2 and TRBJ2-2, with TRBD1 as a possible D gene (5 bases). Germline V gene lookup returns CDR1 SGHTA and CDR2 FQGNSA. Trimming removed 3 bases at V and 2 bases at J, with 7 bases between. This CDR3 comprises 14 residues. In DNA, the CDR3 is TGTGCCAGCAGCTTTAGGGGTAACACCGGGGAGCTGTTTTTT. Translating gives CASSFRGNTGELFF.

In its sample, this clone was seen once. The chain combines TRBV3-1 (or the pseudogene TRBV3-2) with TRBJ2-5, with D maybe TRBD2 (5 bases). V lost 6 bases and J lost 0, with 11 bases in between. Germline-derived CDR1 and CDR2 are LGHDT and YNNKEL (reference sequence). There are 14 residues in the CDR3. CDR3 in amino acids: CASSLGLYQETQYF. Written as DNA, the CDR3 is TGTGCCAGCAGTCTTGGACTGTACCAAGAGACCCAGTACTTC.

The rearrangement links TRBV5-8 to TRBJ2-1; 12 nucleotides line up with TRBD2. Germline V gene sequence: CDR1 SGHTS, CDR2 YDEGEE. This CDR3 has 20 amino acids. With 4 bases clipped from V and 7 bases from J, the junction kept 21 bases outside the gene matches. The CDR3 DNA is TGTGCCAGCAGCCCCCTACTGACTAGCGGGGGCACTATGGGGGCGAATGAGCAGTTCTTC. It yields the protein CASSPLLTSGGTMGANEQFF.

V usage is TRBV19 and J usage is TRBJ1-6; unclear D gene. CDR3 size: 9 residues. Germline values: CDR1 LNHDA, CDR2 SQIVND (reference sequence). The V gene lost 9 bases and the J gene lost 13 bases, with 7 bases spanning the gap. Written as DNA, the CDR3 is TGTGCCAGGACTACCCCCCTCCACTTT. Translation gives CARTTPLHF.

The chain joins TRBV14 to TRBJ1-1; D ambiguous. This CDR3 spans 14 amino acids. CDR1 is SGHDN and CDR2 is FVKESK in the germline V gene. The V and J ends lost 0 bases and 0 bases respectively, with 5 bases between them. CDR3 protein: CASSQDPMNTEAFF. The CDR3 bases are TGTGCCAGCAGCCAAGACCCAATGAACACTGAAGCTTTCTTT.

The chain is built from TRBV7-3 and TRBJ1-2, with 7 bases identical to TRBD1. The CDR3 loop spans 15 amino acids. The V segment lost 5 bases and the J segment 8 bases; nucleotides outside the gene matches: 14. Germline V gene lookup returns CDR1 SGHTA and CDR2 FQGTGA. The CDR3 coding sequence is TGTGCCAGCAGCACTACCGGGACAGATGTCGGAGGCTACACCTTC. It specifies CASSTTGTDVGGYTF. The full variable domain, its missing parts supplied by reference TRBV7-3 and TRBJ1-2, is GAGVSQTPSNKVTEKGKYVELRCDPISGHTALYWYRQSLGQGPEFLIYFQGTGAADDSGLPNDRFFAVRPEGSVSTLKIQRTERGDSAVYLCASSTTGTDVGGYTFGSGTRLTVV.

The gene calls are TRBV18 and TRBJ1-1; TRBD1 matches 7 bases. The CDR3 runs to 14 residues. Germline trimming cut 4 bases from V and 5 bases from J; bases unmatched to any gene: 7. Looked up from germline, CDR1 is KGHSH and CDR2 is LQKENI. CDR3 sequence (DNA): TGTGCCAGCTCACTGTTACAGGGGATAACTGAAGCTTTCTTT. This translates into CASSLLQGITEAFF.

The chain uses TRBV7-2 and TRBJ2-5, with 10 positions matching TRBD2. The CDR3 has 14 residues. V dropped 4 bases and J dropped 4; count of bases not matched to a gene: 3. Germline V lookup: CDR1 SGHTA, CDR2 FQGNSA. CDR3 residues: CASSSSGGVETQYF. The CDR3 coding sequence is TGTGCCAGCAGCTCTAGCGGGGGTGTAGAGACCCAGTACTTC.

The chain combines TRBV28 with TRBJ1-1; D may be TRBD1 (6 bases). V lost 3 bases, J lost 4 bases, and 12 bases lay in between. Germline-derived CDR1 and CDR2 are MDHEN and SYDVKM. CDR3 length equals 14 residues. CDR3 bases: TGTGCCAGCAGTTTTTCTCAGGGGCGCACTGAAGCTTTCTTT. Its translation is CASSFSQGRTEAFF.

The chain has TRBV19 and TRBJ2-1; 14 bases fit TRBD2. Germline trimming cut 4 bases from V and 7 bases from J; bases unmatched to any gene: 6. This CDR3 has 16 amino acids. Germline values: CDR1 LNHDA, CDR2 SQIVND (reference sequence). The CDR3 nucleotides read TGTGCCAGTAGTAGGGGACTAGCGGGAGTACGGAATGAGCAGTTCTTC. It specifies CASSRGLAGVRNEQFF.

The chain combines TRBV4-1 with TRBJ1-2; TRBD1 agrees at 8 bases. The CDR3 has 15 amino acids. Germline CDR1 and CDR2: MGHRA and YSYEKL. V lost 5 bases and J lost 8; bases outside the gene matches: 13. The CDR3 DNA follows: TGCGCCAGCAGCATTACCCGTACAGGGGGTGGCGGCTACACCTTC. This sequence encodes CASSITRTGGGGYTF.

The gene calls are TRBV6-5 and TRBJ1-2; no reliable D call. Trimming removed 5 bases at V and 8 bases at J, with 21 bases between. The CDR3 runs 15 residues. Germline CDR1 is MNHEY and CDR2 is SVGAGI. Written as DNA, the CDR3 is TGTGCCAGCAGTCCAAGGGTGTTAGGTAGCGGAGGCTACACCTTC. This gives the protein CASSPRVLGSGGYTF.

The CDR3 loop is CASSSLTGEDTQYF. As DNA, the CDR3 is TGTGCCAGCAGTTCCCTAACGGGAGAAGATACGCAGTATTTT. The chain is built from TRBV27 and TRBJ2-3; maybe TRBD2 (6 bases). CDR1 and CDR2 (germline): MNHEY, SMNVEV (reference sequence). The CDR3 runs to 14 residues. V was trimmed by 4 bases and J by 5 bases, leaving 13 bases between them.

The V gene is TRBV4-2, the J gene TRBJ2-3, with D perhaps TRBD1 (5 bases). CDR3 length: 15 amino acids. V lost 0 bases and J 5 bases, leaving 12 bases between the germline ends. Germline CDR1 reads LGHNA; CDR2 reads YNFKEQ. For the CDR3, the DNA is TGTGCCAGCAGCCAAGAACGACAGTCCATAGATACGCAGTATTTT. Translating gives CASSQERQSIDTQYF.

This chain joins TRBV5-1 and TRBJ2-1; 16 bases are a match to TRBD2. J gave up 6 bases and V 2 bases, and 8 bases lay outside the gene matches. The CDR3 length is 18 residues. The germline V gene has CDR1 SGHRS and CDR2 YFSETQ. Written as DNA, the CDR3 is TGCGCCAGCAGCTTTTACGGGACTAGCGGGGGGGCCGCCAATGAGCAGTTCTTC. Translation gives CASSFYGTSGGAANEQFF.